Sequencing of this T cell receptor (beta chain) was carried out in a study of T cell clusters in autoimmune cytopenias. Study findings and constraints: The cluster-lack signature was not seen for secondary cytopenia versus chronic lymphocytic leukemia. Primary autoimmune cytopenia patients seemingly lacked the physiological T cell clusters found in healthy donors. TRB repertoire shifts in secondary cytopenia and chronic lymphocytic leukemia mostly reflected lymphoma, not autoimmunity.

On this clonotype: Its antigen is unknown.

CDR3 length: 23 residues. Germline V lookup: CDR1 SGHTA, CDR2 FQGNSA. Multiplex touch-down PCR amplified TRB using TRB-A and TRB-B pools in one tube. TCRdb reanalyzed the multiplex PCR reads and collapses them to one entry per CDR3 protein, without DNA. Its clone listing holds approximately 8,000 distinct CDR3 sequences. Each sample's input was around 250 ng genomic DNA, 40,000 or so genome equivalents. The sequence came from a human donor with an autoimmune cytopenia or autoimmune hepatitis (not recorded which). The V gene is TRBV7-2, the J gene TRBJ1-2. Sequenced input: peripheral blood. CDR3 sequence reads: CASSLMGRVPPRLAPTRNYGYTF.